The rows below give T cell receptor beta chains drawn from one sample of a study of cytomegalovirus exposure and HLA in healthy donors. TCRdb's copy holds only in-frame clones and misses some; the assay was immunoSEQ multiplex PCR. Here the sample spans approximately 150,000 clones, more than 65% being singletons. The sequenced material came from PBMCs. The origin of the receptors is a man aged 25-45 years in good health and CMV-seropositive. The CDR3 runs from the conserved cysteine through the conserved F or W. The order of the fields is V gene, clone size, J gene, D gene, CDR3 DNA, CDR3 protein. D genes are given only for firm matches. Not every row has a clone size; where given, it reads once, few, many or a size class.

V: TRBV28
size: few
J: TRBJ1-1
D: NA
DNA: TGTGCCAGCAGTTTGGCACCTGGAGCTTTCTTT
CDR3: CASSLAPGAFF

V: TRBV21-1
size: NA
J: TRBJ2-1
D: NA
DNA: TGTGCCAGCAGCAAAGTATTTGAGGGTCGCGGTGAGCAGTTCTTC
CDR3: CASSKVFEGRGEQFF

V: TRBV5-1
size: NA
J: TRBJ2-1
D: TRBD2
DNA: TGCGCCAGCAGCCGCGGGACTAGCGGGGGCGGTGAGCAGTTCTTC
CDR3: CASSRGTSGGGEQFF

V: TRBV10-3
size: few
J: TRBJ1-5
D: NA
DNA: TGTGCCATCAGTGAGGGCCAGGGTATCCTCACGGGCAATCAGCCCCAGCATTTT
CDR3: CAISEGQGILTGNQPQHF

V: TRBV7-9
size: NA
J: TRBJ2-4
D: NA
DNA: TGTGCCAGCAGCTTAGTTGAGGGAATGACAAACATTCAGTACTTC
CDR3: CASSLVEGMTNIQYF

V: TRBV2
size: NA
J: TRBJ1-4
D: NA
DNA: TGTGCCAGCAGGGAGGTCCCCGGAGGTCTGTTTTTT
CDR3: CASREVPGGLFF

V: TRBV27
size: NA
J: TRBJ2-5
D: TRBD2
DNA: TGTGCCAGCAGTTTATCTGGGGGGGAGCAGTACTTC
CDR3: CASSLSGGEQYF

V: TRBV4-3
size: NA
J: TRBJ1-5
D: TRBD1
DNA: TGCGCCAGCAGCCAACGCACAGGGGGGGATCAGCCCCAGCATTTT
CDR3: CASSQRTGGDQPQHF

V: TRBV9
size: NA
J: TRBJ2-1
D: TRBD2
DNA: TGTGCCAGCAGCGCAAGACTAGCGGGGGACAATGAGCAGTTCTTC
CDR3: CASSARLAGDNEQFF

V: TRBV25-1
size: NA
J: TRBJ2-3
D: TRBD2
DNA: TGTGCCAGCAGTGAATATGTGTTCGAAGAACTAGCGGATTATACGCAGTATTTT
CDR3: CASSEYVFEELADYTQYF

V: TRBV10-3
size: NA
J: TRBJ1-2
D: TRBD1
DNA: TGTGCCATCCAGGGGGAAAGTGACTATGGCTACACCTTC
CDR3: CAIQGESDYGYTF

V: TRBV5-1
size: few
J: TRBJ1-6
D: NA
DNA: TGCGCCAGCAGCCCAGAGACAGGCCTCTGGTCACCCCTCCACTTT
CDR3: CASSPETGLWSPLHF

V: TRBV19
size: NA
J: TRBJ1-1
D: NA
DNA: TGTGCCAGTAGGGCGGGCTTAGCTGAAGCTTTCTTT
CDR3: CASRAGLAEAFF

V: TRBV11-2
size: NA
J: TRBJ1-4
D: NA
DNA: TGTGCCAGCAGCTTACTTGGGGCAGCAAATGAAAAACTGTTTTTT
CDR3: CASSLLGAANEKLFF

V: TRBV28
size: NA
J: TRBJ2-5
D: NA
DNA: TGTGCCAGCAGGGGCAGAAAGGCTACCGAAGAGACCCAGTACTTC
CDR3: CASRGRKATEETQYF

V: TRBV18
size: NA
J: TRBJ1-4
D: TRBD1
DNA: TGTGCCAGCTCATCCGGACAGGGCGGGGATGAAAAACTGTTTTTT
CDR3: CASSSGQGGDEKLFF

V: TRBV5-6
size: once
J: TRBJ2-1
D: TRBD2
DNA: TGTGCCAGCAGCTTGGGGGAGGGCTACAATGAGCAGTTCTTC
CDR3: CASSLGEGYNEQFF

V: TRBV7-9
size: few
J: TRBJ2-5
D: TRBD1
DNA: TGTGCCAGCAGCTTAGGGGGGACAGTCTCAGAGACCCAGTACTTC
CDR3: CASSLGGTVSETQYF

V: TRBV9
size: NA
J: TRBJ2-1
D: NA
DNA: TGTGCCAGCAGCCCCCAGCCGGGACTCACACACAATGAGCAGTTCTTC
CDR3: CASSPQPGLTHNEQFF

V: TRBV7-9
size: few
J: TRBJ1-1
D: NA
DNA: TGTGCCAGCAGCCCCGTTCAGGGGATGGCTGAAGCTTTCTTT
CDR3: CASSPVQGMAEAFF

V: TRBV6-6
size: NA
J: TRBJ2-2
D: NA
DNA: TGTGCCAGCAGTTACTCGGGAAGGGGTGGGTCCGGGGAGCTGTTTTTT
CDR3: CASSYSGRGGSGELFF

V: TRBV28
size: NA
J: TRBJ2-6
D: NA
DNA: TGTGCCAGCAGTTCTACTACAGGGTTTGGAGCCAACGTCCTGACTTTC
CDR3: CASSSTTGFGANVLTF

V: TRBV7-2
size: many
J: TRBJ1-6
D: NA
DNA: TGTGCCAGCAACCTCGACAAACGTAATTCACCCCTCCACTTT
CDR3: CASNLDKRNSPLHF

V: TRBV29-1
size: once
J: TRBJ2-1
D: NA
DNA: TGCAGCGTTGATCTACAGGGAACCAATGAGCAGTTCTTC
CDR3: CSVDLQGTNEQFF

V: TRBV25-1
size: few
J: TRBJ1-1
D: NA
DNA: TGTGCCAGCAGTGAATTCGACACTGAAGCTTTCTTT
CDR3: CASSEFDTEAFF

V: TRBV2
size: NA
J: TRBJ2-2
D: TRBD2
DNA: TGTGCCAGCTCCCTCGGGGGGACCGGGGAGCTGTTTTTT
CDR3: CASSLGGTGELFF

V: TRBV19
size: NA
J: TRBJ1-6
D: NA
DNA: TGTGCCAGTAGTATTTTTGACGGGAATTCACCCCTCCACTTT
CDR3: CASSIFDGNSPLHF

V: TRBV27
size: NA
J: TRBJ2-7
D: NA
DNA: TGTGCCAGCAGCCTTTATATGACAGTTTCCTACGAGCAGTACTTC
CDR3: CASSLYMTVSYEQYF

V: TRBV18
size: NA
J: TRBJ2-1
D: TRBD1
DNA: TGTGCCAGCTCACCACTTCCCCCCCAGGGGGCCTCCCATGAGCAGTTCTTC
CDR3: CASSPLPPQGASHEQFF

V: TRBV5-1
size: NA
J: TRBJ2-2
D: NA
DNA: TGCGCCAGCAGCTTGGTGGTCCAGGGTGAGCTGTTTTTT
CDR3: CASSLVVQGELFF

V: TRBV7-2
size: NA
J: TRBJ2-5
D: NA
DNA: TGTGCCAGCAGCGCCTCGGGACAACAAGAGACCCAGTACTTC
CDR3: CASSASGQQETQYF

V: TRBV6-1
size: NA
J: TRBJ2-7
D: TRBD2
DNA: TGTGCCAGCAGTGAACCAGGACTAGTCAACTACGAGCAGTACTTC
CDR3: CASSEPGLVNYEQYF

V: TRBV19
size: NA
J: TRBJ2-7
D: TRBD1
DNA: TGTGCCAGTAGTACGGTGACAGGGACCACCTACGAGCAGTACTTC
CDR3: CASSTVTGTTYEQYF

V: TRBV19
size: NA
J: TRBJ1-2
D: NA
DNA: TGTGCCAGTAGTACTCGAGCTAACTATGGCTACACCTTC
CDR3: CASSTRANYGYTF

V: TRBV2
size: NA
J: TRBJ1-4
D: TRBD1
DNA: TGTGCCAGCAGTCGACAGGGTACGGGCGAAAAACTGTTTTTT
CDR3: CASSRQGTGEKLFF

V: TRBV29-1
size: NA
J: TRBJ1-1
D: TRBD1
DNA: TGCGGCGTCCCCGGACAGGGGAACACTAAAGCTTTCTTT
CDR3: CGVPGQGNTKAFF

V: TRBV15
size: once
J: TRBJ2-1
D: TRBD2
DNA: TGTGCCACCAGCAGACTAGCGGGAGTACAGAATGAGCAGTTCTTC
CDR3: CATSRLAGVQNEQFF

V: TRBV7-9
size: once
J: TRBJ1-1
D: NA
DNA: TGTGCCAGCAGCCCCCAAGGGGATACTGAAGCTTTCTTT
CDR3: CASSPQGDTEAFF

V: TRBV5-8
size: NA
J: TRBJ1-5
D: NA
DNA: TGTGCCAGCAGCTTGCCCTGGACACCTAGCAATCAGCCCCAGCATTTT
CDR3: CASSLPWTPSNQPQHF

V: TRBV13
size: NA
J: TRBJ2-7
D: TRBD1
DNA: TGTGCCAGCAGCACCGGGACAGCCGCCTACGAGCAGTACTTC
CDR3: CASSTGTAAYEQYF

V: TRBV30
size: NA
J: TRBJ1-4
D: TRBD1
DNA: TGTGCCTGGGAACAGGGGGCCGGCGAAAAACTGTTTTTT
CDR3: CAWEQGAGEKLFF

V: TRBV7-9
size: NA
J: TRBJ1-1
D: NA
DNA: TGTGCCAGCAGCCCGCTGGGGGAGGACACTGAAGCTTTCTTT
CDR3: CASSPLGEDTEAFF

V: TRBV27
size: NA
J: TRBJ1-5
D: NA
DNA: TGTGCCAGCAGTTTCAGTAACAATCAGCCCCAGCATTTT
CDR3: CASSFSNNQPQHF

V: TRBV19
size: once
J: TRBJ2-3
D: TRBD2
DNA: TGTGCCAGTAGTATGGGCCCCCTTCTAGCGGGAGAAGATACGCAGTATTTT
CDR3: CASSMGPLLAGEDTQYF

V: TRBV7-2
size: NA
J: TRBJ2-1
D: NA
DNA: TGTGCCAGCAGCTTAGGGCCCTCTTCCTACAATGAGCAGTTCTTC
CDR3: CASSLGPSSYNEQFF

V: TRBV6-5
size: once
J: TRBJ2-2
D: TRBD1
DNA: TGTGCCAGCAGTTTTAACAGGGGCTCCTACACCGGGGAGCTGTTTTTT
CDR3: CASSFNRGSYTGELFF

V: TRBV5-6
size: NA
J: TRBJ2-7
D: TRBD2
DNA: TGTGCCAGCAGCTTCGGCGGGAGCGACGAGCAGTACTTC
CDR3: CASSFGGSDEQYF

V: TRBV28
size: few
J: TRBJ2-3
D: NA
DNA: TGTGCCAGCAGTCCCCCCAGGGGAGCAGATACGCAGTATTTT
CDR3: CASSPPRGADTQYF

V: TRBV2
size: NA
J: TRBJ1-2
D: TRBD1
DNA: TGTGCCAGCGGGACAGGGGGTAACTATGGCTACACCTTC
CDR3: CASGTGGNYGYTF

V: TRBV29-1
size: once
J: TRBJ2-1
D: TRBD2
DNA: TGCAGCGTCTTAGGACTAGCGGGGCGCTCGGGCAATGAGCAGTTCTTC
CDR3: CSVLGLAGRSGNEQFF

V: TRBV5-1
size: NA
J: TRBJ2-7
D: NA
DNA: TGCGCCAGCAGCGTGGCCCAAGCGGCCTCCTACGAGCAGTACTTC
CDR3: CASSVAQAASYEQYF

V: TRBV5-4
size: NA
J: TRBJ1-2
D: NA
DNA: TGTGCCAGCAGCTTGGGTCCGACAGAATATGGCTACACCTTC
CDR3: CASSLGPTEYGYTF

V: TRBV30
size: NA
J: TRBJ2-7
D: TRBD2
DNA: TGTGCGGGGGGGGGTCAGACCTACGAGCAGTACTTC
CDR3: CAGGGQTYEQYF

V: TRBV29-1
size: NA
J: TRBJ1-1
D: NA
DNA: TGCAGCGTTGAGCGTGGGTCGGGGAACACTGAAGCTTTCTTT
CDR3: CSVERGSGNTEAFF

V: TRBV18
size: once
J: TRBJ2-1
D: TRBD1
DNA: TGTGCCAGCTCACCCGGGACAGGGGGCTATGAGCAGTTCTTC
CDR3: CASSPGTGGYEQFF

V: TRBV18
size: NA
J: TRBJ2-2
D: TRBD2
DNA: TGTGCCAGCTCACCACTAAGCGGGATGAACACCGGGGAGCTGTTTTTT
CDR3: CASSPLSGMNTGELFF

V: TRBV6-6
size: NA
J: TRBJ2-2
D: NA
DNA: TGTGCCAGCAGCCGACAGACCGGGGAGCTGTTTTTT
CDR3: CASSRQTGELFF

V: TRBV27
size: NA
J: TRBJ2-7
D: TRBD1
DNA: TGTGCCAGCAGGCAACAGACAGGGTTCGGGCAGTACTTC
CDR3: CASRQQTGFGQYF

V: TRBV7-9
size: NA
J: TRBJ2-7
D: TRBD2
DNA: TGTGCCAGCGGCCAGCGGGAGACCACCTACGAGCAGTACTTC
CDR3: CASGQRETTYEQYF